The next 26 T cell receptor beta chains were all read from a single sample in a study of T cells in women clearing cervical HPV infection. This table comes from immunoSEQ multiplex PCR, and its TCRdb copy is limited to in-frame clones, with some not included. Its listing shows 22,000 or so clones. Material: blood buffy coat. The origin of the receptors is a woman between 18 and 70 years old with a cervical HPV16 infection that either progressed to CIN3+ or cleared (not recorded which).

As concerns this clone: The missing CDR3 end, 3 residues past where the read stops, is filled in from the germline J gene. The chain joins TRBV20-1 to TRBJ2-1; a possible D gene is TRBD2 (5 bases). The CDR3 runs 15 residues. Germline lookup yields CDR1 DFQATT and CDR2 SNEGSKA (reference sequence). Trimming stripped 1 base from V and 2 bases from J, with 12 bases between. CDR3 protein: CSARVPAVPYNEQFF. The DNA read from the CDR3 is TGCAGTGCTAGAGTCCCAGCGGTACCCTACAATGAG.

In the case of this clone: The read finishes 3 residues shy of the CDR3 end, and the germline J gene is used to complete it. The V gene is TRBV5-4, the J gene TRBJ1-2; perhaps TRBD1 as D (6 bases). Germline CDR1 reads SGHNT; CDR2 reads YYREEE (reference sequence). The CDR3 is made up of 13 amino acids. The ends were cut back, 3 bases at V and 5 bases at J, with 11 bases in the middle. The CDR3 bases that were read are TGTGCCAGCAGCTCCGGGACACTGTATGGC. As protein: CASSSGTLYG. The full CDR3 protein reads CASSSGTLYGYTF.

A note on this clone: Read data end 3 residues before the CDR3 end; the end is taken from the germline J gene. This chain joins TRBV5-1 and TRBJ2-3; D possibly corresponds to TRBD1 (5 bases). In germline, CDR1 is SGHRS, CDR2 YFSETQ. The CDR3 is made up of 13 amino acids. V dropped 6 bases and J dropped 5 bases, with 13 bases sitting between them. The CDR3 sequence is CASTTGIIDTQYF. The sequenced CDR3 bases are TGCGCCAGCACAACAGGAATTATAGATACG.

To note about this clone: The missing CDR3 end, 3 residues past where the read stops, is filled in from the germline J gene. The chain links TRBV2 to TRBJ2-3, with TRBD2 identical over 15 bases. Germline V gene sequence: CDR1 SNHLY, CDR2 FYNNEI. After removal of 6 bases from V and 5 bases from J, the junction contained 6 bases not matched to a gene. The CDR3 is 16 residues long. This CDR3 is CASRDGLAGGGDTQYF. The sequenced CDR3 bases are TGTGCCAGCAGGGACGGACTAGCGGGAGGGGGAGATACG.

As for this clone: With the read ending 3 residues before the CDR3 end, the germline J gene is used to fill in that end. J is TRBJ1-3 and V is TRBV7-8; D gene uncertain. This CDR3 is built from 15 residues. Trimming cost V 0 bases and J 1 base, with 7 bases left between them. Germline assignment: CDR1 SGHVS and CDR2 FQNEAQ. Incomplete CDR3 DNA: TGTGCCAGCAGCTTAGCGATCCAGTCTGGAAACACC. Protein: CASSLAIQSGNT. The whole CDR3 region reads CASSLAIQSGNTIYF.

As to this clone: The read ends 3 residues early relative to the CDR3; the germline J gene fills the gap. The chain uses TRBV20-1 and TRBJ2-1, with 9 bases aligning to TRBD2. The CDR3 totals 14 residues. The V segment lost 4 bases and the J segment 3 bases; nucleotides outside the gene matches: 4. In germline, CDR1 is DFQATT, CDR2 SNEGSKA (reference sequence). The CDR3 spells CSAMKTSGYNEQFF. The covered CDR3 bases are TGCAGTGCTATGAAGACTAGCGGCTACAATGAG.

Comments on this clone: The CDR3 end falls 3 residues outside the read, so it is completed with the germline J gene. V gene TRBV10-2 combines with J gene TRBJ2-7; no firm D call. This CDR3 comprises 13 residues. Germline V gene sequence: CDR1 WSHSY, CDR2 SAAADI. V was cut by 2 bases and J by 3 bases, with 8 bases left in between. Partial CDR3 DNA: TGCGCCAGCAGTGAGCAGGTCCTCTACGAG. This gives the protein CASSEQVLYE. In full, the CDR3 reads CASSEQVLYEQYF.

Remarks on this clone: The CDR3 extends 3 residues past the end of the read, so its final part is completed from the germline J gene. This chain links TRBV30 with TRBJ1-2, with a tentative D call TRBD1 (5 bases). Per germline, CDR1 GTSNPN and CDR2 SVGIG (reference sequence). The CDR3 is 13 residues long. The DNA read from the CDR3 is TGTGCCTGGAATAGGAGGACAATTGAAGGC. It codes for CAWNRRTIEG. The CDR3 in its entirety is CAWNRRTIEGYTF.

Comments on this clone: Read data end 3 residues before the CDR3 end; the end is taken from the germline J gene. The chain joins TRBV5-1 to TRBJ2-6; weak D call: TRBD1 (6 bases). Germline CDR1 and CDR2: SGHRS and YFSETQ. The CDR3 sequence is 17 residues long. Between the trimmed V and J ends, which lost 0 bases and 6 bases, there was a span of 16 bases. CDR3 in amino acids: CASSLAPQGLEANVLTF. Incomplete CDR3 DNA: TGCGCCAGCAGCTTGGCGCCCCAGGGGCTGGAGGCCAACGTC.

About this clone: Read data end 3 residues before the CDR3 end; the end is taken from the germline J gene. V is TRBV5-6 and J is TRBJ1-2; no definite D call. Trimming pared 3 bases from V and 2 bases from J, leaving 8 bases between. Germline values: CDR1 SGHDT, CDR2 YYEEEE. The CDR3 spans 13 residues. The sequenced part of the CDR3 DNA is TGTGCCAGCAGCTCAGACAAGAACTATGGC. Its translation is CASSSDKNYG. The complete CDR3 sequence is CASSSDKNYGYTF.

For this clone: The sequence runs out 3 residues before the end of the CDR3; the remainder is reconstructed from the germline J gene. V is TRBV29-1 and J is TRBJ2-5; D is ambiguous. Germline loops: CDR1 SQVTM, CDR2 ANQGSEA. V lost 1 base, J lost 5 bases, and 23 bases lay in between. This CDR3 region has 17 residues. The CDR3 bases that were read are TGCAGCGTTGAAGGTATCACCGTCGTTGGAACCGGGGAGACC. Amino acid sequence: CSVEGITVVGTGET. The whole CDR3 sequence is CSVEGITVVGTGETQYF.

Comments on this clone: The DNA ends 3 residues before the CDR3 does, and the rest of the CDR3 is filled in from the germline J gene. The chain links TRBV2 to TRBJ2-2; D unresolved. Germline-derived CDR1 and CDR2 are SNHLY and FYNNEI. This CDR3 region has 14 residues. The V and J ends lost 7 bases and 2 bases respectively, with 11 bases between them. CDR3 DNA (partial): TGTGCCAGCAACCTTGGGCAAAACACCGGGGAG. Translated: CASNLGQNTGE. The whole CDR3 is CASNLGQNTGELFF.

For this clone: With the read ending 3 residues before the CDR3 end, the germline J gene is used to fill in that end. V and J are TRBV7-2 and TRBJ1-1; D is perhaps TRBD1 (5 bases). V was trimmed by 2 bases and J by 5 bases, leaving 12 bases between them. CDR1 and CDR2 (germline): SGHTA, FQGNSA. The CDR3 extends over 14 amino acids. CDR3 sequence reads: CASSLRREGTEAFF. The sequenced CDR3 bases are TGTGCCAGCAGCTTACGGAGGGAGGGGACTGAA.

As regards this clone: The read stops 3 residues short of the end of the CDR3; the missing end is completed from the germline J gene. The J gene is TRBJ2-3, the V gene TRBV6-1, with D perhaps matching TRBD1 (5 bases). The CDR3 sequence is 14 residues long. Per the germline V gene, CDR1 is MNHNS and CDR2 is SASEGT. V lost 4 bases and J 2 bases, leaving 10 bases between the germline ends. The CDR3 region is CASSVPQDTDTQYF. The CDR3 DNA, read in part, is TGTGCCAGCAGTGTCCCACAGGACACAGATACG.

Regarding this clone: Read sequence stops 3 residues before the CDR3 end, and the germline J gene provides the missing end. The chain combines TRBV4-2 with TRBJ1-4, with D perhaps TRBD1 (5 bases). This CDR3 spans 17 amino acids. Looked up from germline, CDR1 is LGHNA and CDR2 is YNFKEQ. V lost 3 bases and J 0 bases, leaving 14 bases between the germline ends. The part of the CDR3 DNA that was read is TGTGCCAGCAGCCATGGGACTGCGAAGGCAACTAATGAAAAA. Residues: CASSHGTAKATNEK. The CDR3 as a whole reads CASSHGTAKATNEKLFF.

Of note for this clone: The DNA ends 3 residues before the CDR3 does, and the rest of the CDR3 is filled in from the germline J gene. This chain links TRBV5-1 with TRBJ1-3; D is uncertain. Germline CDR1 SGHRS, CDR2 YFSETQ. Trimming took 2 bases from V and 1 from J, leaving 7 bases between them. This CDR3 region has 14 residues. Incomplete CDR3 DNA: TGCGCCAGCAGCTTAGGGCAGTCTGGAAACACC. Residues: CASSLGQSGNT. The CDR3 in full is CASSLGQSGNTIYF.

By frequency, this clone is medium-sized. The read is 3 residues too short to cover the CDR3 end, so that end is filled in from the germline J gene. The rearrangement links TRBV6-2 or TRBV6-3 to TRBJ2-6, with D hard to call. The CDR3 runs 15 residues. Trimming pared 4 bases from V and 2 bases from J, leaving 9 bases between. Germline V CDR1 and CDR2: MNHEY, SVGEGT. Partial CDR3 DNA: TGTGCCAGCAGTTTCAAGGTAACTGGGGCCAACGTC. Protein: CASSFKVTGANV. The entire CDR3 is CASSFKVTGANVLTF.

A note on this clone: The read finishes 3 residues shy of the CDR3 end, and the germline J gene is used to complete it. The chain carries TRBV29-1 and TRBJ2-7, with TRBD2 identical over 8 bases. Germline CDR1 is SQVTM and CDR2 is ANQGSEA. The CDR3 contains 14 residues. The V and J ends lost 5 bases and 0 bases, in that order; junction bases with no gene match: 6. The CDR3 sequence is CSVQSGTSSYEQYF. The part of the CDR3 DNA that was read is TGCAGCGTTCAGTCAGGGACTAGCTCCTACGAG.

For this clone: The read comes to an end 3 residues before the CDR3 does, leaving the germline J gene to fill in the end. V and J are TRBV19 and TRBJ2-7; D remains ambiguous. V lost 6 bases to trimming and J lost 0 bases, with 9 bases between them. This CDR3 is 13 amino acids long. In germline, CDR1 is LNHDA, CDR2 SQIVND (reference sequence). The CDR3 bases that were read are TGTGCCAGTAGCCCTCCGGGCTCCTACGAG. This sequence encodes CASSPPGSYE. The complete CDR3 sequence is CASSPPGSYEQYF.

As regards this clone: Read sequence stops 3 residues before the CDR3 end, and the germline J gene provides the missing end. This chain connects TRBV7-3 to TRBJ2-2; a possible D gene is TRBD2 (7 bases). Looked up from germline, CDR1 is SGHTA and CDR2 is FQGTGA. The V end was cut by 3 bases, the J end by 5 bases, with 16 bases between. The CDR3 has 16 residues. The sequenced CDR3 bases are TGTGCCAGCAGCTTGGGCGGGAGAAGGGGGACCGGGGAG. Translation gives CASSLGGRRGTGE. The entire CDR3 is CASSLGGRRGTGELFF.

About this clone: The DNA ends 3 residues before the CDR3 does, and the rest of the CDR3 is filled in from the germline J gene. The chain has TRBV4-2 and TRBJ2-7; TRBD2 agrees at 12 bases. Germline V gene sequence: CDR1 LGHNA, CDR2 YNFKEQ. Losses at the gene ends were 1 base for V and 2 bases for J; bases not matched to a gene: 3. This CDR3 contains 16 residues. CDR3 DNA (partial): TGTGCCAGCAGCCAAGTTGGACTAGCGGGGACCTACGAG. This gives the protein CASSQVGLAGTYE. The complete CDR3 reads CASSQVGLAGTYEQYF.

Comment on this clone: The read ends 3 residues early relative to the CDR3; the germline J gene fills the gap. J is TRBJ2-1 and V is TRBV24-1, with D unclear. V was pared by 3 bases and J by 0 bases, with 17 bases between. The CDR3 runs 18 residues. Germline CDR1 KGHDR, CDR2 SFDVKD. Partial CDR3 DNA: TGTGCCACCAGTGATCGCGCTTTGTTGCCCGCCTCCTACAATGAG. This gives the protein CATSDRALLPASYNE. The whole CDR3 sequence is CATSDRALLPASYNEQFF.

Worth noting for this clone: Read data end 3 residues before the CDR3 end; the end is taken from the germline J gene. V and J are TRBV4-2 and TRBJ2-7, with D maybe TRBD2 (5 bases). Germline CDR1 is LGHNA and CDR2 is YNFKEQ. V was cut by 4 bases and J by 4 bases, with 14 bases left in between. The CDR3 extends over 14 amino acids. CDR3: CASSPTSSLYEQYF. The part of the CDR3 DNA that was read is TGTGCCAGCAGCCCTACTAGTAGCCTTTACGAG.

Comment on this clone: Read sequence stops 3 residues before the CDR3 end, and the germline J gene provides the missing end. The chain joins TRBV28 to TRBJ2-7; 11 nucleotides agree with TRBD1. This CDR3 region has 15 residues. Unmatched junction bases numbered 6, after V lost 6 bases and J lost 2 bases. The germline V gene encodes CDR1 MDHEN and CDR2 SYDVKM. The CDR3 loop is CASRRPGQGAYEQYF. The sequenced part of the CDR3 DNA is TGTGCCAGCAGACGACCGGGACAGGGGGCCTACGAG.

To note about this clone: The missing CDR3 end, 3 residues past where the read stops, is filled in from the germline J gene. The chain is built from TRBV30 and TRBJ2-7; unclear D gene. V was cut by 4 bases and J by 1 base, with 8 bases left in between. This CDR3 is 12 amino acids long. CDR1 is GTSNPN, CDR2 SVGIG, per germline (reference sequence). CDR3: CAWIGSSYEQYF. The part of the CDR3 DNA that was read is TGTGCCTGGATTGGCAGTTCCTACGAG.

As concerns this clone: The CDR3 end falls 3 residues outside the read, so it is completed with the germline J gene. The rearrangement uses TRBV29-1 and TRBJ1-2; no clear D gene. Germline V gives CDR1 SQVTM, CDR2 ANQGSEA. This CDR3 contains 12 residues. V was clipped by 3 bases and J by 2 bases, with 7 bases between them. CDR3 DNA (partial): TGCAGCGTTGATAATATGAACTATGGC. This codes for CSVDNMNYG. The CDR3 as a whole reads CSVDNMNYGYTF.